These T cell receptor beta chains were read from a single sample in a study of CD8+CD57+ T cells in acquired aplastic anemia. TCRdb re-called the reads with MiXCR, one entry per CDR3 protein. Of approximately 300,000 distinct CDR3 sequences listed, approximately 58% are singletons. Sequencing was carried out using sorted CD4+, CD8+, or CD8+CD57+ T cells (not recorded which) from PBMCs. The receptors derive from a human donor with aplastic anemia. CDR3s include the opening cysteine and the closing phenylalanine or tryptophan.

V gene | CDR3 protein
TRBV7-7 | CASSLGSGVAGEQYF
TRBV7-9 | CASNSVGGYHEQYF
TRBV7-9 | CASSFGRGNEKLFF
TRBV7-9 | CASSLDRNNSPLHF
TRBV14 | CASSHPASSYNSPLHF
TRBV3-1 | CASSDRIGANVLTF
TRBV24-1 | CATSDFGQGANNTEAFF
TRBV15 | CATSLDRGNRQPQHF
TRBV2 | CASSALAGNTEAFF
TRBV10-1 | CASSEQGDTEAFF
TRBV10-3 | CAINKGGYNEQFF
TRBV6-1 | CASVRVGDNYEQYF
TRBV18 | CASSPSGGRNTEAFF
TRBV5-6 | CASSQSYEQYF
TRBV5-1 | CASSLDGTGLDQAFF
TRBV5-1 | CASSLGLSNGLAGGEAKNIQYF
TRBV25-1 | CASSDGGMNTEAFF
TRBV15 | CATSSPWRGTYEQYF
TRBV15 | CATSRAFRQGGSYEQYF
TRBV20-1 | CSPDYGYTF
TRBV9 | CASSVSGGLANVLTFF
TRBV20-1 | CSAKKQRQGRNSPLHF
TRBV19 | CASSMGSSYEQYF
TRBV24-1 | CATSDFPSGRDTDTQYF
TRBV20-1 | CSARYPTRKETQYF
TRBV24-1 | CATSESPGQETQYF
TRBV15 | CATSRGGTLPTFYEQYF
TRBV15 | CATSRDYQGNAEAFF
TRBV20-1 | CSARVGTDTQYNSPLHF
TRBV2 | CANSGGGTDTQYF
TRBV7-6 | CASSLEDRGNSPLHF
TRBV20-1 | CSARDSRGNTDTQYF
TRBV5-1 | CASSSTDRRETQYF
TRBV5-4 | CASSFTGTSGGELFF
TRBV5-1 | CASEAAGASTYEQYF
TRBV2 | CASSGLVGTQYF
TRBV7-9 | CASSLGYNEQFF
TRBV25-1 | CASSEVFRPGDEKLFF
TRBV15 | CATSIGQEFRQPQHF
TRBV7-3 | CASSRADGTQYF